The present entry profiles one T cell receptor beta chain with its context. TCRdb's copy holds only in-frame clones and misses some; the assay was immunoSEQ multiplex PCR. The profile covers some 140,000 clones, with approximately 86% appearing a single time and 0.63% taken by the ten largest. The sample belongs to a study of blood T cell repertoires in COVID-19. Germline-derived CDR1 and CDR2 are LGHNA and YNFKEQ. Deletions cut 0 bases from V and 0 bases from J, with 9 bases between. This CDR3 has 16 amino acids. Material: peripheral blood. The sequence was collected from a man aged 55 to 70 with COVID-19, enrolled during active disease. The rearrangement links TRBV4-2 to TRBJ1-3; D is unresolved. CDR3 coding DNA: TGTGCCAGCAGCCAAGATATCGGTCCCTCTGGAAACACCATATATTTT. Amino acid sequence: CASSQDIGPSGNTIYF.